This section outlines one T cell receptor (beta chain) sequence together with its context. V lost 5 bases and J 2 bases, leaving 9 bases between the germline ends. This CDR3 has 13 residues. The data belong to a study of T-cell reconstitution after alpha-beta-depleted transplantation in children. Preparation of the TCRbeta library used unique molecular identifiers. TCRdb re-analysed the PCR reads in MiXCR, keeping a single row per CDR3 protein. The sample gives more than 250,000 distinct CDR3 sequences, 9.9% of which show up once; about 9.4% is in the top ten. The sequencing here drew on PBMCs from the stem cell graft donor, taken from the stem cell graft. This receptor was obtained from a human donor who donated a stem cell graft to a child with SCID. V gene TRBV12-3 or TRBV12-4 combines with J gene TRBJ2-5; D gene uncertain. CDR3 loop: CASSPSDQETQYF. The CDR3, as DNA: TGTGCCAGCAGTCCATCGGATCAAGAGACCCAGTACTTC.